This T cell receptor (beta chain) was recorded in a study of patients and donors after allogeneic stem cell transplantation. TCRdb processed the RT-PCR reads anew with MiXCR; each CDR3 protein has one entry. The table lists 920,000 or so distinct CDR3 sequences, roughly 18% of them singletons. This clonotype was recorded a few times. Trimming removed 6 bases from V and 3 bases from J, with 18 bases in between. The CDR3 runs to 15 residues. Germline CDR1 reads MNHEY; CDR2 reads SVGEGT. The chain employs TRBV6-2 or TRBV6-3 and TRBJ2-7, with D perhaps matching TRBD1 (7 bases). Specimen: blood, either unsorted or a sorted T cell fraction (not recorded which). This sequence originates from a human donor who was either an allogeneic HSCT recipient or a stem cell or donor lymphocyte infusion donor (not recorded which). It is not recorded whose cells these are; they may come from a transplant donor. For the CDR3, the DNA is TGTGCCAGCAGGCGATGGGCGGGACAGATCTACGAGCAGTACTTC. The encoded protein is CASRRWAGQIYEQYF.